This TCR beta chain derives from a study of blood T cell repertoires in COVID-19. At the level of the study: There were acute and convalescent COVID-19 samples, and they came from the United States, Italy and Spain. T cells, B-cell-depleted T cells, or PBMCs provided the cDNA or gDNA that served as material.

Germline assignment: CDR1 SGHDN and CDR2 FVKESK. This CDR3 has 16 amino acids. Trimming cost V 4 bases and J 3 bases; bases outside gene matches: 8. As originally analysed: Estimated nucleated cell counts came from reference gene primer amplification. Some clones are missing from TCRdb's copy, which holds only in-frame ones; the method was immunoSEQ multiplex PCR. V and J calls and clone size follow that table, whereas D and trimming were derived from the DNA. The sample lists under 250,000 clones; approximately 81% were seen once. What was sequenced was peripheral blood. The chain recombines TRBV14 with TRBJ2-3; the match to TRBD2 covers 9 bases. This TCR was sampled from a woman older than 75 with acute or convalescent COVID-19. CDR3 amino acids: CASSPRRLAGTDTQYF. Written as DNA, the CDR3 is TGTGCCAGCAGCCCTCGAAGGCTAGCGGGGACAGATACGCAGTATTTT.